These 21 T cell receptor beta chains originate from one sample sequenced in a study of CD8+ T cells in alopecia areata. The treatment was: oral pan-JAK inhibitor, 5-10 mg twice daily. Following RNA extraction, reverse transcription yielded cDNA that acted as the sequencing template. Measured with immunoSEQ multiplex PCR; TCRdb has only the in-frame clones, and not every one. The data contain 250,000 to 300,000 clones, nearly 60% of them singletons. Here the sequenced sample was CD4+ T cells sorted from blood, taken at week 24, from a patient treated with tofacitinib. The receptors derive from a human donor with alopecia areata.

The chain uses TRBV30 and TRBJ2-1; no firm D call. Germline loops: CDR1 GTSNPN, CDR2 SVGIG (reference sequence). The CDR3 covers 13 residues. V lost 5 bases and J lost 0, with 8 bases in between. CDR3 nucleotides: TGTGCCTGGGGCAGATACTCCTACAATGAGCAGTTCTTC. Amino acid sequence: CAWGRYSYNEQFF.

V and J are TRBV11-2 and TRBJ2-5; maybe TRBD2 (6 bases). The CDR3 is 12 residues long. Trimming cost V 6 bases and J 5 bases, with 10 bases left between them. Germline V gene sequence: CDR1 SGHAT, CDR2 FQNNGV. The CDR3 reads CASRGGGETQYF. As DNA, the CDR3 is TGTGCCAGCAGGGGAGGCGGGGAGACCCAGTACTTC.

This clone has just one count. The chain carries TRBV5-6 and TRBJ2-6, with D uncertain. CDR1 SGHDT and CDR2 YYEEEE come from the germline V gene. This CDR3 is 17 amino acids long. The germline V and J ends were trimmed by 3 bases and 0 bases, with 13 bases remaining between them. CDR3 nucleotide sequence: TGTGCCAGCAGCTCCGGTCCCTCGGGCTCTGGGGCCAACGTCCTGACTTTC. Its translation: CASSSGPSGSGANVLTF.

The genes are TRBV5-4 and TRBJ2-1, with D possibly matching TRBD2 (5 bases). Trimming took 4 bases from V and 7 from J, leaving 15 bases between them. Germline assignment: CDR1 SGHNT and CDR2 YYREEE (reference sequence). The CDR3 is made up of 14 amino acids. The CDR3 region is CASSAELVQNEQFF. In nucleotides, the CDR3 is TGTGCCAGCAGCGCCGAACTAGTTCAGAATGAGCAGTTCTTC.

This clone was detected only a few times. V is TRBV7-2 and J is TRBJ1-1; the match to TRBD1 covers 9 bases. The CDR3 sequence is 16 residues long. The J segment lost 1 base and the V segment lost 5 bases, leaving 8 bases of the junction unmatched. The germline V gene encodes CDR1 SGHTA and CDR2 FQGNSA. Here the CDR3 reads CASSARTGAGNTEAFF. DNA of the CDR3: TGTGCCAGCAGCGCCCGGACAGGGGCCGGGAACACTGAAGCTTTCTTT.

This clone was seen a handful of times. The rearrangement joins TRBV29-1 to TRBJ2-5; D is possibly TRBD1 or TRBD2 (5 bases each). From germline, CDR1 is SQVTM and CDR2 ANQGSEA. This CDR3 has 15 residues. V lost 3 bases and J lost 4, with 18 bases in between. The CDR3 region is CSVDGDASWVETQYF. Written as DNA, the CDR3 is TGCAGCGTTGACGGGGACGCCTCCTGGGTAGAGACCCAGTACTTC.

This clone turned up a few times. CDR3 DNA sequence: TGTGCCAGCAGCTTAAGGGCGGGGCGCAATTATAATTCACCCCTCCACTTT. Translating it yields CASSLRAGRNYNSPLHF. This sequence joins TRBV7-8 and TRBJ1-6; a weak D match, TRBD1 (5 bases). CDR3 size: 17 residues. The germline gives CDR1 SGHVS, CDR2 FQNEAQ. V was trimmed by 2 bases and J by 4 bases, leaving 15 bases between them.

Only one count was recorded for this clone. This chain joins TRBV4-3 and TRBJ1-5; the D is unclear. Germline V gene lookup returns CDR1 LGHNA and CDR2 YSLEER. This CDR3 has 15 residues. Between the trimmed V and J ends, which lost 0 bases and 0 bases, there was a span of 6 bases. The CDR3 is CASSQDKGSNQPQHF. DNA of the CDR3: TGCGCCAGCAGCCAAGATAAGGGTAGCAATCAGCCCCAGCATTTT.

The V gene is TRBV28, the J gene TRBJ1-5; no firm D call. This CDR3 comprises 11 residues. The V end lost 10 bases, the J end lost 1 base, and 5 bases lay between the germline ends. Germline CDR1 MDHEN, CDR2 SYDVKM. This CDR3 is CATSSNQPQHF. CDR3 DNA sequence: TGTGCCACAAGCAGCAATCAGCCCCAGCATTTT.

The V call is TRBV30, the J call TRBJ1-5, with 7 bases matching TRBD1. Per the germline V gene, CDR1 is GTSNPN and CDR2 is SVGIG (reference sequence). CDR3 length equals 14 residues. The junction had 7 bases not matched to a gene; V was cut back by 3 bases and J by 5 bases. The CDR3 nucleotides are TGTGCCTGGAGCATCGGACAGGCAGATCAGCCCCAGCATTTT. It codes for CAWSIGQADQPQHF.

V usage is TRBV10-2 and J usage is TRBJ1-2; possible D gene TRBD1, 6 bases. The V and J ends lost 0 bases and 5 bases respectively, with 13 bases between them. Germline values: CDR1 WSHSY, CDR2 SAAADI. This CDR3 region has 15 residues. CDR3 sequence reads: CASSESETGLYGYTF. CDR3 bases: TGCGCCAGCAGTGAGTCCGAGACAGGCTTATATGGCTACACCTTC.

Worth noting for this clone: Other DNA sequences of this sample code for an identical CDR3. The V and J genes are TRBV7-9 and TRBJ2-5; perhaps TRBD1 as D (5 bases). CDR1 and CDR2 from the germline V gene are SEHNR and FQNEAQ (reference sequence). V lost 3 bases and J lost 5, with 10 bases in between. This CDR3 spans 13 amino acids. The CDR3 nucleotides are TGTGCCAGCAGCTTGGCAGGGTCGGAGACCCAGTACTTC. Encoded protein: CASSLAGSETQYF.

DNA for the CDR3: TGTGCCAGCTTCGAAGATGGCTACACCTTC. Its protein is CASFEDGYTF. The chain employs TRBV7-9 and TRBJ1-2; D is unresolved. Germline CDR1 SEHNR, CDR2 FQNEAQ (reference sequence). The V end was cut by 8 bases, the J end by 6 bases, with 7 bases between. The CDR3 is 10 residues long.

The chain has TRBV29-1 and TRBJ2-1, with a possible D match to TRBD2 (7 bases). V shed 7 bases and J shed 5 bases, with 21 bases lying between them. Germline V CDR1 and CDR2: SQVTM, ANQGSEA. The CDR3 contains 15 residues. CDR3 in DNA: TGCAGCGCCGAAGGGGGGGCCCCTTTAGACAATGAGCAGTTCTTC. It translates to CSAEGGAPLDNEQFF.

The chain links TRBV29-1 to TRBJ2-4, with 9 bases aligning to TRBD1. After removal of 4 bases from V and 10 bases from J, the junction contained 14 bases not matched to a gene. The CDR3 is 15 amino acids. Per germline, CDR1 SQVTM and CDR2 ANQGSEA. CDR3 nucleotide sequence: TGCAGCGTTGGGGTAACAGGGGGCCGGGGGAGGATTCAGTACTTC. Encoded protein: CSVGVTGGRGRIQYF.

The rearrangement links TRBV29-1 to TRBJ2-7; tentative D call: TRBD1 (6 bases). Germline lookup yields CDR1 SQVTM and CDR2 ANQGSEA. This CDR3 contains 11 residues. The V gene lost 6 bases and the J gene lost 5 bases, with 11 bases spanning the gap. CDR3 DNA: TGCAGCGTCCAAAAGGGGGACGAGCAGTACTTC. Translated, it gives CSVQKGDEQYF.

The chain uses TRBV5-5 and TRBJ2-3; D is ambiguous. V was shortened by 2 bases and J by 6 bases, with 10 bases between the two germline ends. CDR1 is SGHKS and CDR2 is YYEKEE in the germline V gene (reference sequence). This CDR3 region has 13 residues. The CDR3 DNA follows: TGTGCCAGCAGCTTCTCTGTATCGGATACGCAGTATTTT. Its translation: CASSFSVSDTQYF.

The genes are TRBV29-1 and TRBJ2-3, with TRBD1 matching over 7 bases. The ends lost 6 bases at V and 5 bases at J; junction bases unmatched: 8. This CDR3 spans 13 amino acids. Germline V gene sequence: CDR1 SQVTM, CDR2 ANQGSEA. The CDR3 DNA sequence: TGCAGCGTGCTCCGGGACAGTCGAGATACGCAGTATTTT. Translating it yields CSVLRDSRDTQYF.

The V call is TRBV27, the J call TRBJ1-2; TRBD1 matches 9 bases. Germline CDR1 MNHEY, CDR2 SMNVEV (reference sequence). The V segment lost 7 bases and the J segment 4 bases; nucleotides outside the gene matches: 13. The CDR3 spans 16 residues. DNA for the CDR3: TGTGCCAGCACCGGAGGTTGGGGACAGGGTCTCTATGGCTACACCTTC. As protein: CASTGGWGQGLYGYTF.

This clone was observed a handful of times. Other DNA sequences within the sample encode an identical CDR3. CDR3 region: CASSLDSNQPQHF. CDR3 DNA sequence: TGTGCCAGCAGCTTGGACAGTAATCAGCCCCAGCATTTT. The J gene is TRBJ1-5, the V gene TRBV7-9; maybe TRBD1 (6 bases). CDR3 size: 13 residues. Germline CDR1 and CDR2: SEHNR and FQNEAQ (reference sequence). V was cut by 3 bases and J by 4 bases, with 7 bases left in between.

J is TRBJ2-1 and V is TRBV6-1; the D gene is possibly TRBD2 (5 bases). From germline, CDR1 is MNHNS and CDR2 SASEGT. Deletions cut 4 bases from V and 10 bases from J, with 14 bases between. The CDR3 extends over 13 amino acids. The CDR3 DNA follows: TGTGCCAGCAGTGGTAGCCGAAAGCGGGAGCAGTTCTTC. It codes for CASSGSRKREQFF.